A single T cell receptor (beta chain) is shown here with its context. Its antigen is unknown. This sample stems from a study of CD4+ T cells in melanoma. Study-level results: CD8+ T cell, macrophage and B cell function reportedly correlated with neoantigen-specific CD4+ T cells. In melanoma, neoantigen-specific CD4+ T cells reportedly differed in differentiation state.

Germline V CDR1 and CDR2: MGHRA, YSYEKL. V dropped 2 bases and J dropped 1 base, with 6 bases sitting between them. This CDR3 has 14 residues. Method: immunoSEQ multiplex PCR; TCRdb's copy keeps in-frame clones and lacks some. The top ten clones hold approximately 5.1% of a sample with 17,000 or so clones, around 85% of them seen once. This sequence joins TRBV4-1 and TRBJ1-5; no definite D call. The sample taken for sequencing was cells from a culture (not recorded whether cultured in vitro). This TCR derives from a human donor with melanoma. The CDR3: CASSQTGSNQPQHF. The CDR3 DNA reads TGCGCCAGCAGCCAAACCGGGAGCAATCAGCCCCAGCATTTT.